The T cell receptor (beta chain) described here comes from a study of B cell selection in AIRE deficiency. The CDR3 extends over 13 amino acids. Trimming left V 6 bases short and J 6 bases short, with 14 bases between. CDR1 MDHEN and CDR2 SYDVKM come from the germline V gene. The count of this clone is one. Its antigen remains unidentified. The assay was immunoSEQ multiplex PCR, and TCRdb's table has in-frame clones only and misses some. The sample lists fewer than 30,000 clones; roughly 97% were seen once. Sorting defined conventional CD4 T cells as CD4+CD127+. Findings and limits, study-wide: CDR3s were shorter in shared Treg sequences, reflecting few non-templated nucleotide insertions.

Sequenced material: CD4+CD127+ conventional T cells sorted from PBMCs. V and J are TRBV28 and TRBJ2-5; possibly TRBD2 for D (6 bases). The clonotype comes from a human donor in good health. The CDR3 spells CASRTRDFKTQYF. In nucleotides, the CDR3 is TGTGCCAGCAGGACGCGGGATTTTAAGACCCAGTACTTC. The entire variable domain, with the rest obtained from reference TRBV28 and TRBJ2-5, is as follows: DVKVTQSSRYLVKRTGEKVFLECVQDMDHENMFWYRQDPGLGLRLIYFSYDVKMKEKGDIPEGYSVSREKKERFSLILESASTNQTSMYLCASRTRDFKTQYFGPGTRLLVL.